The entry below gives a single TCR beta chain sequence along with its context. A deep-level run was used for the assay. Once extracted for a subset, genomic DNA was divided evenly among several immunoSEQ plates. TCRdb keeps only in-frame clones here, not all; method: immunoSEQ multiplex PCR. The profile shows around 530,000 clones, around 77% of them singletons. This sample was taken from a study of shared clonotypes between healthy human individuals. CDR1 is SNHLY and CDR2 is FYNNEI in the germline V gene. The CDR3 contains 15 residues. The V gene end was trimmed by 6 bases and the J gene end by 5 bases; junction bases not matched to a gene: 8.

The specimen sequenced was PBMCs. This TCR was sampled from a woman in her forties in good health. Some clones in this sample may be carry-over from other donors' samples. This chain joins TRBV2 and TRBJ2-5; 11 bases agree with TRBD1. The CDR3 coding sequence is TGTGCCAGCAGGAGGGACAGGGGGATAGGTGAGACCCAGTACTTC. It codes for CASRRDRGIGETQYF.